This T cell receptor (beta chain) was captured in a study of T cell responses to AZD1222 COVID-19 vaccine. Overall study findings and caveats: Receipt of two AZD1222 doses was followed by a rise in Spike-specific TCR breadth and depth. Of spike-specific TCRs, nearly half reportedly target regions left unmutated in variants. The study found vaccine-associated CD4 TCRs spanning spike, dominant at 160-218 and 743-854. Donors were chiefly white British, with a greater number of females, and clonal diversity was perhaps underestimated.

This table comes from immunoSEQ multiplex PCR, and its TCRdb copy is limited to in-frame clones, with some not included. The sample holds around 72,000 clones, 87% seen once. The junction had 7 bases not matched to a gene; V was cut back by 2 bases and J by 5 bases. Germline CDR1 is KGHSH and CDR2 is LQKENI. The CDR3 loop spans 15 amino acids. About this clone: Its antigen remains unknown. At the DNA level, this CDR3 is encoded by other sequences in the same sample as well.

Sequenced material: peripheral blood, taken on day 0 of AZD1222 vaccination. The TCR was taken from an adult in good health. The V and J genes are TRBV18 and TRBJ1-1, with 8 bases matching TRBD1. This CDR3 is CASSPSGQGGTEAFF. Written as DNA, the CDR3 is TGTGCCAGCTCACCAAGCGGACAGGGTGGGACTGAAGCTTTCTTT.